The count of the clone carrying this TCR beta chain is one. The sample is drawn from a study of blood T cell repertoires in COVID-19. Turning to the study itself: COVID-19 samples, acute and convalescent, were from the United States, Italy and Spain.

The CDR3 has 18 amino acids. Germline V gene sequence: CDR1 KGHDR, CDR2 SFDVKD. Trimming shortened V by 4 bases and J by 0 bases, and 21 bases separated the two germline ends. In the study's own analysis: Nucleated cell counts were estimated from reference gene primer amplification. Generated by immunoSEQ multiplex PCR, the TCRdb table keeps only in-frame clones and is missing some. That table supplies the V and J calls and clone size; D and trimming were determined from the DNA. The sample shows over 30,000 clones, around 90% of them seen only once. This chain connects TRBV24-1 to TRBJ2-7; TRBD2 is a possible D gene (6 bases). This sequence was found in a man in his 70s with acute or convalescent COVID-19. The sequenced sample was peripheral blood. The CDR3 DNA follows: TGTGCCACCAGTGACTACTTAATGGGACTCTTAAGCTCCTACGAGCAGTACTTC. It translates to CATSDYLMGLLSSYEQYF.